One and the same sample provided the 6 T cell receptor beta chains below, sequenced in a study of cytomegalovirus exposure and HLA in healthy donors. It was with 60 Vbeta and 13 Jbeta primers that the PCR ran. This table comes from immunoSEQ multiplex PCR, and its TCRdb copy is limited to in-frame clones, with some not included. This sample has roughly 50,000 clones, with under 90% found just once. Sequencing was done on a sample of PBMCs. Every receptor here comes from a woman under 30 in good health and CMV-seronegative.

This chain links TRBV7-2 with TRBJ1-2, with TRBD1 matching 11 bases. CDR1 and CDR2 (germline): SGHTA, FQGNSA. Trimming cost V 6 bases and J 8 bases; bases outside gene matches: 11. The length of the CDR3 is 15 residues. This CDR3 reads CASSEGGQGAYGYTF. The CDR3 coding sequence is TGTGCCAGCAGTGAAGGCGGACAGGGGGCCTACGGCTACACCTTC.

The table lists this clone with a few counts. The J gene is TRBJ1-4, the V gene TRBV6-1; D call uncertain. Between the trimmed V and J ends, which lost 8 bases and 8 bases, there was a span of 12 bases. Germline V gives CDR1 MNHNS, CDR2 SASEGT. The CDR3 extends over 12 amino acids. The CDR3 DNA reads as TGTGCCAGCGGTACATATGGCGAAAAACTGTTTTTT. This translates into CASGTYGEKLFF.

This chain uses TRBV6-1 with TRBJ1-5, with 9 bases identical to TRBD1. With 7 bases clipped from V and 6 bases from J, the junction kept 4 bases outside the gene matches. The CDR3 is made up of 13 amino acids. The germline gives CDR1 MNHNS, CDR2 SASEGT. The CDR3 loop is CASTQTGGQPQHF. As DNA, the CDR3 is TGTGCCAGCACCCAGACAGGGGGTCAGCCCCAGCATTTT.

CDR3: CASTRTGNSNQPQHF. In DNA, the CDR3 is TGTGCCAGCACGCGGACAGGGAATAGCAATCAGCCCCAGCATTTT. The chain couples TRBV2 to TRBJ1-5; 8 bases map to TRBD1. This CDR3 comprises 15 residues. CDR1 and CDR2 from the germline V gene are SNHLY and FYNNEI. V lost 7 bases, J lost 0 bases, and 5 bases stayed unmatched.

CDR3 amino acids: CASSLDLLVLNEQFF. In DNA form, the CDR3 reads TGTGCCAGCAGCTTAGATCTATTGGTACTCAATGAGCAGTTCTTC. The V and J genes are TRBV11-2 and TRBJ2-1; D is unresolved. The germline V and J ends were trimmed by 0 bases and 6 bases, with 12 bases remaining between them. This CDR3 has 15 residues. The germline CDR1 and CDR2 sequences are SGHAT and FQNNGV.

This chain links TRBV28 with TRBJ1-5; D unresolved. The CDR3 has 16 residues. Between the trimmed V and J ends, which lost 3 bases and 2 bases, there was a span of 14 bases. Germline CDR1 reads MDHEN; CDR2 reads SYDVKM. The CDR3 bases are TGTGCCAGCAGTTTTCCGCAGGCGAATGGCAATCAGCCCCAGCATTTT. It specifies CASSFPQANGNQPQHF.